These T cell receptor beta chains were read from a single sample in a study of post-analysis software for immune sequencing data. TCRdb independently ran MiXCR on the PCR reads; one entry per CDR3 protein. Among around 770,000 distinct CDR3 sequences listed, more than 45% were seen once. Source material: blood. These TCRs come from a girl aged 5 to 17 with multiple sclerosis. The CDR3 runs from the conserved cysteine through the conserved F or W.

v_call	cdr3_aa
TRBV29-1	CSVAAGYTF
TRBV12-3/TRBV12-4	CASSLARAQQYF
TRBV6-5	CASGGLVTYEQYF
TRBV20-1	CSASRGLYNEQFF
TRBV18	CASSPTPLLAKNIQYF
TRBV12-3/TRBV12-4	CASNPGRTDTQYF
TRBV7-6	CASSSDRATNEKLFF
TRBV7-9	CASSSIPRYDLYNEQFF
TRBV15	CATSSEGSYNEQFF
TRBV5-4	CASSLGGVEPQHF
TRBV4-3	CASSQAVRGSEAFF
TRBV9	CASSAKTGNTGELFF
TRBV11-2	CASSPLTSNALYEQYF
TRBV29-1	CSGADSHNEQFF
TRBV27	CASSRRRDFTDTQYF
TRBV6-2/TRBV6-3	CASTLGREGKTEAFF
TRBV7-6	CASSLAWGQTPYNEQFF
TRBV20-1	CSAREAGGIQETQYF
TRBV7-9	CASSPGQDRFIYGYTF
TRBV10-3	CAIGTSGINEQFF
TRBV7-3	CASSLSGVNEQFF
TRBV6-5	CASSTQDLSVYGYTF
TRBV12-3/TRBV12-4	CASSFIGDTQYF
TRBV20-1	CSARTSRSSYEQYF
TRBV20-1	CSATGTGESYGYTF
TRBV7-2	CASSFLPGGGRNIQYF
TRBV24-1	CATSEGTGHGEKLFF
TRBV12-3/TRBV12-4	CANRRGDSYEQYF
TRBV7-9	CASSSGLAGAEYNEQFF
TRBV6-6	CASSYITSGRAETQYF
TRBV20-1	CSALRTSGTYEQYF
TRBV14	CASSRRPYTGEQFF